These T cell receptor beta chains were read from a single sample in a study of CD8 T cells in ankylosing spondylitis. One entry per CDR3 protein results from TCRdb running MiXCR on the 5' RACE reads. This sample carries about 420,000 distinct CDR3 sequences, 20% to 25% of them seen once, and the ten largest clones take about 16%. Sequencing input: blood, either unsorted or a sorted T cell fraction (not recorded which). These receptors originate from a male donor with ankylosing spondylitis. Both conserved end residues are part of each CDR3. The D gene is left open where the match is weak. A clone size is listed for some rows: how often the clone was seen (once, few, many), or a class if it is expanded.

DNA: TGTGCCTGGAGTGCCTCCGGGTTCGGACTAGCGGACCCCAATGAGCAGTTCTTC
CDR3: CAWSASGFGLADPNEQFF
J: TRBJ2-1
D: TRBD2
size: few
V: TRBV30

DNA: TGTGCCAGCAGCCGAAGGACAAACACTGAAGCTTTCTTT
CDR3: CASSRRTNTEAFF
J: TRBJ1-1
D: .
size: few
V: TRBV7-2

DNA: TGTGCCAGCAGCCGTAGCGGGATGGTCGGGGAGACCCAGTACTTC
CDR3: CASSRSGMVGETQYF
J: TRBJ2-5
D: TRBD2
size: .
V: TRBV5-6

DNA: TGCGCCAGCAGCTTGGATCGGGCTAGCACAGATACGCAGTATTTT
CDR3: CASSLDRASTDTQYF
J: TRBJ2-3
D: .
size: few
V: TRBV5-1

DNA: TGTGCCATCAGTGGTACAGGGACGAGCAATCAGCCCCAGCATTTT
CDR3: CAISGTGTSNQPQHF
J: TRBJ1-5
D: .
size: .
V: TRBV10-3

DNA: TGTGCCAGCTCACCAGTATCCAGCTACAATTCACCCCTCCACTTT
CDR3: CASSPVSSYNSPLHF
J: TRBJ1-6
D: .
size: .
V: TRBV18

DNA: TGTGCCAGCAGTCTGATGACAGTGTCAGAGACCCAGTACTTC
CDR3: CASSLMTVSETQYF
J: TRBJ2-5
D: .
size: .
V: TRBV6-1

DNA: TGCAGTGCCCCTCGGGAGGGTATAGAAAAACTGTTTTTT
CDR3: CSAPREGIEKLFF
J: TRBJ1-4
D: .
size: .
V: TRBV20-1

DNA: TGCGCCAGCAGCTTGACGAGACTAGCGGCCCAGAGTGAGCAGTACTTC
CDR3: CASSLTRLAAQSEQYF
J: TRBJ2-7
D: TRBD2
size: .
V: TRBV5-1

DNA: TGCGCCAGCAGCTTGGAACGGGGGGTAGGCGAGCAGTACTTC
CDR3: CASSLERGVGEQYF
J: TRBJ2-7
D: TRBD2
size: few
V: TRBV5-1

DNA: TGTGCCAGCAGCGCGTTCGGGACTAGCGGGAGTTACGAGCAGTACTTC
CDR3: CASSAFGTSGSYEQYF
J: TRBJ2-7
D: TRBD2
size: .
V: TRBV9

DNA: TGCGCCAGCAGTGACAGTGGCTATGGCTACACCTTC
CDR3: CASSDSGYGYTF
J: TRBJ1-2
D: .
size: many
V: TRBV10-2

DNA: TGCGCCAGCAGCTTGGATACAGGGGGACTTAGCACCGGGGAGCTGTTTTTT
CDR3: CASSLDTGGLSTGELFF
J: TRBJ2-2
D: TRBD1
size: few
V: TRBV5-1

DNA: TGCAGTGCTAGACAGGGGGCAAGCGATACGCAGTATTTT
CDR3: CSARQGASDTQYF
J: TRBJ2-3
D: TRBD1
size: few
V: TRBV20-1

DNA: TGCGCCAGCAGCCGTGGGGGCCAGGGGTTTACCTATGGCTACACCTTC
CDR3: CASSRGGQGFTYGYTF
J: TRBJ1-2
D: .
size: few
V: TRBV4-1

DNA: TGTGCCAGCAGCTCCGGGATTATCTCTCAAGATACGCAGTATTTT
CDR3: CASSSGIISQDTQYF
J: TRBJ2-3
D: .
size: few
V: TRBV7-2

DNA: TGTGCCAGCAGTGGACCGGGACAGGCTAATTCACCCCTCCACTTT
CDR3: CASSGPGQANSPLHF
J: TRBJ1-6
D: TRBD1
size: .
V: TRBV2

DNA: TGTGCCAGCAGCCAAGGGGCTAGCAGCAAAAACATTCAGTACTTC
CDR3: CASSQGASSKNIQYF
J: TRBJ2-4
D: .
size: .
V: TRBV3-1

DNA: TGTGCCAGCAGTTACGGGGGCAGTCAGCCCCAGCATTTT
CDR3: CASSYGGSQPQHF
J: TRBJ1-5
D: .
size: .
V: TRBV6-6

DNA: TGCAGCGTTGCTTTCGTTACCCCAGATACGCAGTATTTT
CDR3: CSVAFVTPDTQYF
J: TRBJ2-3
D: .
size: few
V: TRBV29-1

DNA: TGTGCCATCAGTGAGGGGAGACCGCGGGACGAGCAGTACTTC
CDR3: CAISEGRPRDEQYF
J: TRBJ2-7
D: .
size: few
V: TRBV10-3

DNA: TGTGCCTGGAGTAGACAGGGGGGCTCTAATGAAAAACTGTTTTTT
CDR3: CAWSRQGGSNEKLFF
J: TRBJ1-4
D: TRBD1
size: .
V: TRBV30

DNA: TGCAGCACCCGGACTAGCGGGAGTTTGAATGAGCAGTTCTTC
CDR3: CSTRTSGSLNEQFF
J: TRBJ2-1
D: TRBD2
size: .
V: TRBV29-1

DNA: TGTGCCAGCAGTCCCGGGACAGGGTGGACAGATACGCAGTATTTT
CDR3: CASSPGTGWTDTQYF
J: TRBJ2-3
D: TRBD1
size: few
V: TRBV12-3/TRBV12-4

DNA: TGCAGCGCTTTGACTAGCGGGAGATACAATGAGCAGTTCTTC
CDR3: CSALTSGRYNEQFF
J: TRBJ2-1
D: TRBD2
size: few
V: TRBV29-1

DNA: TGTGCCAGCAGTTACTCGGGGGTAGCGGAGACCCAGTACTTC
CDR3: CASSYSGVAETQYF
J: TRBJ2-5
D: .
size: .
V: TRBV6-5

DNA: TGTGCCAGCAGTAGGGACTACAATGAGCAGTTCTTC
CDR3: CASSRDYNEQFF
J: TRBJ2-1
D: .
size: .
V: TRBV2

DNA: TGTGCCAGCAGCACCGGGACAGGGGGCAAGGAGACCCAGTACTTC
CDR3: CASSTGTGGKETQYF
J: TRBJ2-5
D: TRBD1
size: .
V: TRBV9

DNA: TGTGCCTGGAGTGCGGGAGGGCCAAACACCGGGGAGCTGTTTTTT
CDR3: CAWSAGGPNTGELFF
J: TRBJ2-2
D: TRBD2
size: few
V: TRBV30

DNA: TGTGCCAGTAAGGTGGGACAGGGGGACACTGAAGCTTTCTTT
CDR3: CASKVGQGDTEAFF
J: TRBJ1-1
D: TRBD1
size: few
V: TRBV19

DNA: TGTGCCAGCAGCGACCTACCGGGACAGAGATCTGGAAACACCATATATTTT
CDR3: CASSDLPGQRSGNTIYF
J: TRBJ1-3
D: TRBD1
size: few
V: TRBV5-5

DNA: TGCAGCGTCCGGATTGGAGGGAACACTGAAGCTTTCTTT
CDR3: CSVRIGGNTEAFF
J: TRBJ1-1
D: .
size: .
V: TRBV29-1

DNA: TGCAGCGTTAGGACTAGCGGGACGGGCGAGCAGTACTTC
CDR3: CSVRTSGTGEQYF
J: TRBJ2-7
D: TRBD2
size: many
V: TRBV29-1

DNA: TGTGCCAGCAGCGCGGAAAGACAGGGGCAAGAGACCCAGTACTTC
CDR3: CASSAERQGQETQYF
J: TRBJ2-5
D: TRBD1
size: few
V: TRBV11-1

DNA: TGTGCCAGCAGCTTAGATCCAGCGGGGGACAATGAGCAGTTCTTC
CDR3: CASSLDPAGDNEQFF
J: TRBJ2-1
D: TRBD2
size: .
V: TRBV11-2

DNA: TGTGCCAGTAGTAGAAGCAGGGGGCAGAATTCACCCCTCCACTTT
CDR3: CASSRSRGQNSPLHF
J: TRBJ1-6
D: TRBD1
size: many
V: TRBV19

DNA: TGTGCCAGCAGCTTAGCGGGGACAGGGTTAGACGAGCAGTACTTC
CDR3: CASSLAGTGLDEQYF
J: TRBJ2-7
D: TRBD1
size: .
V: TRBV7-2

DNA: TGTGCCAGCAGTGGTGGACTTGCTGAGACCCAGTACTTC
CDR3: CASSGGLAETQYF
J: TRBJ2-5
D: .
size: .
V: TRBV2

DNA: TGCAGTGCTAGTATCGGCTATACAGATACGCAGTATTTT
CDR3: CSASIGYTDTQYF
J: TRBJ2-3
D: .
size: .
V: TRBV20-1

DNA: TGTGCCAGCAGCTGGGTCCCCCGGGGACCTTGCTACGAGCAGTACTTC
CDR3: CASSWVPRGPCYEQYF
J: TRBJ2-7
D: .
size: .
V: TRBV21-1

DNA: TGCGCCAGCAGCTTGGCGGGGACTACCTACGAGCAGTACTTC
CDR3: CASSLAGTTYEQYF
J: TRBJ2-7
D: TRBD2
size: many
V: TRBV5-1

DNA: TGCGCCAGCAGCCCTGGGACAGGGGACCAAAGCTACACCTTC
CDR3: CASSPGTGDQSYTF
J: TRBJ1-2
D: TRBD1
size: .
V: TRBV5-1

DNA: TGCGCCAGCAGGTCGGACAGGGAGGTCTCTGGGGCCAACGTCCTGACTTTC
CDR3: CASRSDREVSGANVLTF
J: TRBJ2-6
D: TRBD1
size: .
V: TRBV5-1

DNA: TGTGCCAGCAGCTTGAGGGGGGGGGCAGGGGGCCAGCCCCAGCATTTT
CDR3: CASSLRGGAGGQPQHF
J: TRBJ1-5
D: TRBD1
size: few
V: TRBV5-8

DNA: TGTGCCACCAGTGATTCCTCAGAGACCCAGTACTTC
CDR3: CATSDSSETQYF
J: TRBJ2-5
D: .
size: few
V: TRBV24-1

DNA: TGTGCCAGCAGTTTGTCGGGCGTACGGAACACTGAAGCTTTCTTT
CDR3: CASSLSGVRNTEAFF
J: TRBJ1-1
D: .
size: .
V: TRBV28

DNA: TGCGCCAGCAGCTCGTTACAGGGAATTCAAGAGACCCAGTACTTC
CDR3: CASSSLQGIQETQYF
J: TRBJ2-5
D: .
size: few
V: TRBV5-1

DNA: TGTGCCAGCAGTTACGGGACAGGGAATTTGAACACTGAAGCTTTCTTT
CDR3: CASSYGTGNLNTEAFF
J: TRBJ1-1
D: TRBD1
size: .
V: TRBV27

DNA: TGTGCCAGCAGCCTCACCCGGTGGACTTCCACTGAAGCTTTCTTT
CDR3: CASSLTRWTSTEAFF
J: TRBJ1-1
D: .
size: .
V: TRBV3-1

DNA: TGTGCCATCAGGGGGGTCGGTGAAAAACTGTTTTTT
CDR3: CAIRGVGEKLFF
J: TRBJ1-4
D: .
size: .
V: TRBV10-3

DNA: TGTGCCACCAGCGAACAGCGGAAAAACACCGGGGAGCTGTTTTTT
CDR3: CATSEQRKNTGELFF
J: TRBJ2-2
D: .
size: .
V: TRBV15

DNA: TGCAGTGCTAGGGGAACGGGAGATTACGAGCAGTACTTC
CDR3: CSARGTGDYEQYF
J: TRBJ2-7
D: .
size: few
V: TRBV20-1